The present entry profiles one T cell receptor beta chain with its context. The PCR made use of 60 Vbeta and 13 Jbeta primers. Produced via immunoSEQ multiplex PCR; TCRdb's table is partial and in-frame only. Its listing shows 140,000 or so clones. The V segment lost 3 bases and the J segment 5 bases; nucleotides outside the gene matches: 5. CDR1 is KGHSH and CDR2 is LQKENI in the germline V gene. The length of the CDR3 is 15 residues. The source of the sample is a study of cytomegalovirus exposure and HLA in healthy donors. This sequence was found in a male donor in good health and CMV-seronegative. The chain uses TRBV18 and TRBJ1-5; 9 bases match TRBD1. The sample consisted of PBMCs. This chain's CDR3 is CASSPDRGRDQPQHF. DNA for the CDR3: TGTGCCAGCTCACCCGACAGGGGGAGAGATCAGCCCCAGCATTTT.